This entry lists 26 T cell receptor beta chains sequenced from one sample in a study of shared clonotypes between healthy human individuals. The data were produced by immunoSEQ multiplex PCR, yet TCRdb's version contains in-frame clones alone and is incomplete. The sample records some 320,000 clones, roughly 91% being singletons. Sequencing was carried out using memory CD8+ T cells sorted from blood. Stated subset: CD45RO+ cells pooled with CCR7-negative TemRA cells. These receptors came from a man between 18 and 29 years old in good health.

The CDR3 loop reads CASSPEWVYGYTF. The CDR3 DNA is TGTGCCAGCAGCCCTGAATGGGTCTATGGCTACACCTTC. The rearrangement uses TRBV5-8 and TRBJ1-2; D is undetermined. Trimming pared 4 bases from V and 4 bases from J, leaving 11 bases between. CDR3 size: 13 residues. Germline V gene data show CDR1 as SGHTS and CDR2 as YDEGEE.

The chain couples TRBV29-1 to TRBJ1-4; tentative D call: TRBD1 (6 bases). This CDR3 is 18 amino acids long. CDR1 SQVTM and CDR2 ANQGSEA come from the germline V gene. V lost 7 bases to trimming and J lost 6 bases, with 30 bases between them. The CDR3 bases are TGCAGCGCAGCACACAGCCCGGGACACCACCTAAGTGATGAAAAACTGTTTTTT. Amino acid sequence: CSAAHSPGHHLSDEKLFF.

The chain is built from TRBV27 and TRBJ1-2; possibly TRBD1 for D (5 bases). Between the trimmed V and J ends, which lost 1 base and 7 bases, there was a span of 13 bases. The CDR3 consists of 14 residues. Germline V CDR1 and CDR2: MNHEY, SMNVEV (reference sequence). DNA of the CDR3: TGTGCCAGCAGTTTATTGTTTGGGGGATCTGGCTACACCTTC. Translating it yields CASSLLFGGSGYTF.

The gene calls are TRBV5-1 and TRBJ2-7, with D perhaps given as TRBD1 or TRBD2 (5 bases each). This CDR3 has 14 residues. Trimming removed 2 bases from V and 1 base from J, with 10 bases in between. Germline V gene lookup returns CDR1 SGHRS and CDR2 YFSETQ. The CDR3 sequence is CASSFDGGSYEQYF. The CDR3 nucleotides are TGCGCCAGCAGCTTTGATGGGGGTTCCTACGAGCAGTACTTC.

In its sample, this clone was seen a few times. The chain combines TRBV7-9 with TRBJ2-1, with 8 bases aligning to TRBD1. Germline CDR1 is SEHNR and CDR2 is FQNEAQ (reference sequence). J lost 2 bases, V lost 5 bases, and 8 bases had no gene match. The CDR3 has 16 residues. The chain's CDR3 is CASSTQTGGTYNEQFF. Here the CDR3 DNA reads TGTGCCAGCAGCACCCAAACAGGGGGGACCTACAATGAGCAGTTCTTC.

The chain links TRBV2 to TRBJ2-5, with TRBD2 matching over 11 bases. Germline CDR1 and CDR2: SNHLY and FYNNEI. The junction had 4 bases not matched to a gene; V was cut back by 10 bases and J by 0 bases. The CDR3 covers 14 residues. In nucleotides, the CDR3 is TGTGCCACCTCTAGCGGGGGGTACCAAGAGACCCAGTACTTC. Translation: CATSSGGYQETQYF. The variable domain in full, with the rest retrieved from reference TRBV2 and TRBJ2-5, is EPEVTQTPSHQVTQMGQEVILRCVPISNHLYFYWYRQILGQKVEFLVSFYNNEISEKSEIFDDQFSVERPDGSNFTLKIRSTKLEDSAMYFCATSSGGYQETQYFGPGTRLLVL.

The V call is TRBV2, the J call TRBJ2-1; 9 bases are a match to TRBD1. Germline trimming cut 3 bases from V and 5 bases from J; bases unmatched to any gene: 8. The CDR3 has 16 residues. From germline, CDR1 is SNHLY and CDR2 FYNNEI. The CDR3 nucleotides read TGTGCCAGCAGTGAGCTATGGACAGGGGACAACAATGAGCAGTTCTTC. The encoded protein is CASSELWTGDNNEQFF.

The V gene is TRBV27, the J gene TRBJ1-6; perhaps TRBD1 as D (5 bases). Germline CDR1 reads MNHEY; CDR2 reads SMNVEV (reference sequence). With 7 bases removed from V and 9 bases from J, the gap between germline ends came to 19 bases. The CDR3 runs to 15 residues. The CDR3 bases are TGTGCCAGCACCCCAGGACACAGCAGCGTTTCACCCCTCCACTTT. Translating gives CASTPGHSSVSPLHF.

The genes are TRBV15 and TRBJ1-4; TRBD1 matches 10 bases. CDR1 is LNHNV and CDR2 is YYDKDF in the germline V gene (reference sequence). Trimming removed 5 bases from V and 8 bases from J; junction bases left unmatched: 5. This CDR3 has 14 residues. The CDR3 reads CATSWTGGREKLFF. The DNA of the CDR3 is TGTGCCACCAGCTGGACAGGGGGAAGAGAAAAACTGTTTTTT.

The rearrangement links TRBV5-6 to TRBJ1-5; D gene ambiguous. From germline, CDR1 is SGHDT and CDR2 YYEEEE. This CDR3 is 16 amino acids long. Trimming took 4 bases from V and 2 from J, leaving 16 bases between them. The CDR3: CASSQRNILGNQPQHF. As DNA, the CDR3 is TGTGCCAGCAGCCAAAGGAATATATTGGGCAATCAGCCCCAGCATTTT.

As DNA, the CDR3 is TGTGCCAGCAGTTTATTCGGTGGGAACACTGAAGCTTTCTTT. Amino acids: CASSLFGGNTEAFF. V usage is TRBV28 and J usage is TRBJ1-1; D is undetermined. The CDR3 length is 14 residues. Trimming took off 1 base at V and 1 base at J, with 7 bases between the two ends. Per the germline V gene, CDR1 is MDHEN and CDR2 is SYDVKM. Complete variable domain (other parts from reference TRBV28 and TRBJ1-1): DVKVTQSSRYLVKRTGEKVFLECVQDMDHENMFWYRQDPGLGLRLIYFSYDVKMKEKGDIPEGYSVSREKKERFSLILESASTNQTSMYLCASSLFGGNTEAFFGQGTRLTVV.

This chain connects TRBV2 to TRBJ1-5; D unclear. V lost 0 bases to trimming and J lost 6 bases, with 12 bases between them. This CDR3 has 15 amino acids. CDR1 is SNHLY and CDR2 is FYNNEI in the germline V gene. CDR3 bases: TGTGCCAGCAGTGAAGCGGGCGCCGGGATTCAGCCCCAGCATTTT. It is translated as CASSEAGAGIQPQHF.

The rearrangement joins TRBV4-3 to TRBJ2-7; D gene unclear. V lost 2 bases and J lost 6, with 14 bases in between. Germline V CDR1 and CDR2: LGHNA, YSLEER. CDR3 length: 14 amino acids. Written as DNA, the CDR3 is TGCGCCAGCAGCCAACTCGGCGACCTTGGCGAGCAGTACTTC. This codes for CASSQLGDLGEQYF.

The chain links TRBV29-1 to TRBJ2-7; 11 nucleotides align to TRBD2. CDR3 length equals 14 residues. The germline gives CDR1 SQVTM, CDR2 ANQGSEA. Unmatched junction bases numbered 4, after V lost 4 bases and J lost 2 bases. CDR3 protein: CSVVTSGNPYEQYF. In DNA, the CDR3 is TGCAGCGTTGTGACTAGCGGGAACCCCTACGAGCAGTACTTC.

Turning to this clone: Other DNA sequences in the same sample also yield this CDR3. The CDR3 region has the DNA TGTGCCAGCAGCTTGGCGGGGGATTATGGCTACACCTTC. This gives the protein CASSLAGDYGYTF. The chain recombines TRBV11-2 with TRBJ1-2, with a tentative D call TRBD1 (5 bases). CDR3 length: 13 amino acids. CDR1 and CDR2 (germline): SGHAT, FQNNGV. With 3 bases removed from V and 5 bases from J, the gap between germline ends came to 10 bases.

The V gene is TRBV9, the J gene TRBJ2-2; D not resolved. This CDR3 contains 15 residues. Germline CDR1 and CDR2: SGDLS and YYNGEE. Deletions cut 0 bases from V and 5 bases from J, with 11 bases between. As DNA, the CDR3 is TGTGCCAGCAGCGTAGCGAGCCAGCCGACCGGGGAGCTGTTTTTT. This translates into CASSVASQPTGELFF.

The rearrangement links TRBV19 to TRBJ2-7; TRBD2 agrees at 11 bases. After removal of 11 bases from V and 1 base from J, the junction contained 4 bases not matched to a gene. The CDR3 extends over 13 amino acids. Germline V gene data show CDR1 as LNHDA and CDR2 as SQIVND (reference sequence). The CDR3 region has the DNA TGTGCCTGCTCTAGCGGGGGGTCCTACGAGCAGTACTTC. Translated, it gives CACSSGGSYEQYF. Variable domain in full (rest from reference TRBV19 and TRBJ2-7): DGGITQSPKYLFRKEGQNVTLSCEQNLNHDAMYWYRQDPGQGLRLIYYSQIVNDFQKGDIAEGYSVSREKKESFPLTVTSAQKNPTAFYLCACSSGGSYEQYFGPGTRLTVT.

The CDR3 protein is CAWTEGPSGSLYNSPLHF. The CDR3 coding sequence is TGTGCCTGGACCGAGGGCCCAAGCGGGTCCTTGTATAATTCACCCCTCCACTTT. V usage is TRBV30 and J usage is TRBJ1-6, with D unclear. V lost 4 bases to trimming and J lost 4 bases, with 23 bases between them. The germline gives CDR1 GTSNPN, CDR2 SVGIG (reference sequence). The CDR3 extends over 18 amino acids.

V and J are TRBV2 and TRBJ2-7, with 8 bases fitting TRBD1. The CDR3 covers 12 residues. V shed 7 bases, J shed 4 bases, and the junction held 3 bases outside the gene matches. CDR1 and CDR2 (germline): SNHLY, FYNNEI. In nucleotides, the CDR3 is TGTGCCAGCAAGAGGACAGGGTACGAGCAGTACTTC. Protein sequence: CASKRTGYEQYF. The full variable domain, its missing parts supplied by reference TRBV2 and TRBJ2-7, is EPEVTQTPSHQVTQMGQEVILRCVPISNHLYFYWYRQILGQKVEFLVSFYNNEISEKSEIFDDQFSVERPDGSNFTLKIRSTKLEDSAMYFCASKRTGYEQYFGPGTRLTVT.

The chain uses TRBV27 and TRBJ1-2, with TRBD1 as a possible D gene (5 bases). Trimming pared 5 bases from V and 4 bases from J, leaving 14 bases between. The CDR3 is made up of 14 amino acids. CDR1 and CDR2 (germline): MNHEY, SMNVEV (reference sequence). The CDR3 sequence: CASSPAGNAYGYTF. Here the CDR3 DNA reads TGTGCCAGCAGTCCCGCAGGGAATGCCTATGGCTACACCTTC.

The rearrangement joins TRBV2 to TRBJ1-3, with D perhaps TRBD1 (6 bases). Germline V CDR1 and CDR2: SNHLY, FYNNEI. This CDR3 spans 13 amino acids. Deletions cut 6 bases from V and 2 bases from J, with 8 bases between. CDR3 coding DNA: TGTGCCAGCAGGCGGGGGCCTGGAAACACCATATATTTT. Amino acids: CASRRGPGNTIYF.

This clone was found once. This chain uses TRBV5-6 with TRBJ2-7, with D tentatively TRBD1 (5 bases). V shed 0 bases and J shed 3 bases, with 7 bases lying between them. The CDR3 extends over 13 amino acids. Per germline, CDR1 SGHDT and CDR2 YYEEEE. In nucleotides, the CDR3 is TGTGCCAGCAGCTTGGGACAGCTCTACGAGCAGTACTTC. Protein sequence: CASSLGQLYEQYF.

This chain uses TRBV27 with TRBJ2-7, with TRBD2 matching over 9 bases. Germline CDR1 is MNHEY and CDR2 is SMNVEV (reference sequence). Trimming at V came to 6 bases and at J to 3 bases, leaving 9 bases not matched to a gene. The CDR3 contains 15 residues. The CDR3 nucleotides are TGTGCCAGCAGGACGGGGCTAGCGGGACTCTACGAGCAGTACTTC. Translated, it gives CASRTGLAGLYEQYF.

The rearrangement uses TRBV6-6 and TRBJ2-2; D is uncertain. The V and J ends lost 3 bases and 6 bases respectively, with 8 bases between them. The CDR3 contains 13 residues. From germline, CDR1 is MNHNY and CDR2 SVGAGI (reference sequence). CDR3 DNA: TGTGCCAGCAGTTATATCGGCGCCGGGGAGCTGTTTTTT. Translating gives CASSYIGAGELFF.

CDR3 in amino acids: CSDGAFYGYTF. The CDR3 nucleotides read TGCAGCGATGGGGCGTTCTATGGCTACACCTTC. The chain employs TRBV29-1 and TRBJ1-2, with D possibly TRBD1 on 5 matching bases. Trimming removed 7 bases at V and 4 bases at J, with 10 bases between. Germline V lookup: CDR1 SQVTM, CDR2 ANQGSEA. The CDR3 covers 11 residues.

For the CDR3, the DNA is TGTGCCAGCTCGCCGAGCAGCGGGGGGGTCTCCTACGAGCAGTACTTC. This encodes CASSPSSGGVSYEQYF. V and J are TRBV27 and TRBJ2-7; 10 bases are shared with TRBD2. Trimming removed 8 bases from V and 0 bases from J; junction bases left unmatched: 10. CDR3 length: 16 residues. The germline V gene encodes CDR1 MNHEY and CDR2 SMNVEV (reference sequence).